Shown below are 15 T cell receptor beta chains from a single sample sequenced in a study of CD8+ T cells in alopecia areata. Reverse transcription of extracted RNA yielded cDNA, which provided the sequencing template. Only in-frame clones appear in the TCRdb table, and some are missing; sequencing was by immunoSEQ multiplex PCR. The sample contains under 130,000 clones, approximately 60% of which appear only once. Sequenced input: CD4+ T cells sorted from blood. The receptors come from a human donor in good health.

The V call is TRBV5-1, the J call TRBJ2-6; D is unclear. V lost 4 bases and J 2 bases, leaving 7 bases between the germline ends. The CDR3 is 14 residues long. CDR1 is SGHRS, CDR2 YFSETQ, per germline. The CDR3 sequence is CASSPTTGANVLTF. As DNA, the CDR3 is TGCGCCAGCAGCCCGACCACTGGGGCCAACGTCCTGACTTTC.

The V gene is TRBV29-1, the J gene TRBJ2-7; either TRBD1 or TRBD2 may supply D (5 bases each). Trimming stripped 3 bases from V and 5 bases from J, with 11 bases between. The CDR3 is made up of 12 amino acids. Germline V gene lookup returns CDR1 SQVTM and CDR2 ANQGSEA. The CDR3 DNA reads TGCAGCGTTGATCGGGGCGTGGACGAGCAGTACTTC. Protein: CSVDRGVDEQYF.

The J gene is TRBJ1-4, the V gene TRBV11-2; no clear D. Germline-derived CDR1 and CDR2 are SGHAT and FQNNGV. The CDR3 runs 12 residues. V dropped 2 bases and J dropped 13 bases, with 11 bases sitting between them. CDR3 sequence (DNA): TGTGCCAGCAGCTTAAGTAGGGAGCGACTGTTTTTT. Translation gives CASSLSRERLFF.

This rearrangement joins TRBV30 to TRBJ2-7; tentatively, D is TRBD1 (6 bases). The germline CDR1 and CDR2 sequences are GTSNPN and SVGIG (reference sequence). The CDR3 sequence is 13 residues long. Between the trimmed V and J ends, which lost 1 base and 6 bases, there was a span of 13 bases. CDR3 amino acids: CAWSEGTGLEQYF. The CDR3 DNA is TGTGCCTGGAGTGAAGGAACAGGGCTCGAGCAGTACTTC.

This clone was observed a few times. The chain uses TRBV2 and TRBJ1-3; D gene ambiguous. CDR1 and CDR2 (germline): SNHLY, FYNNEI. The CDR3 totals 14 residues. Trimming pared 6 bases from V and 0 bases from J, leaving 9 bases between. The CDR3 reads CASRDTFSGNTIYF. The CDR3 DNA follows: TGTGCCAGCAGAGACACGTTCTCTGGAAACACCATATATTTT.

This clone appeared a few times. The chain carries TRBV7-2 and TRBJ2-4; the D call may be TRBD1 or TRBD2 (5 bases each). The CDR3 totals 15 residues. CDR1 is SGHTA and CDR2 is FQGNSA in the germline V gene. V lost 4 bases, J lost 8 bases, and 18 bases lay in between. The CDR3 sequence is CASSYSSHGGDIQYF. The CDR3 region has the DNA TGTGCCAGCAGCTATTCTTCCCATGGGGGAGACATTCAGTACTTC.

This clone was detected a few times. The chain joins TRBV11-2 to TRBJ2-7; tentative D call: TRBD1 (6 bases). CDR1 SGHAT and CDR2 FQNNGV come from the germline V gene. With 5 bases removed from V and 4 bases from J, the gap between germline ends came to 18 bases. This CDR3 is 15 amino acids long. The CDR3 spells CASSPRPQGTYEQYF. The CDR3 bases are TGTGCCAGCAGCCCCCGACCACAGGGCACTTACGAGCAGTACTTC.

V and J are TRBV4-1 and TRBJ1-6, with D possibly being TRBD1 (6 bases). The germline gives CDR1 MGHRA, CDR2 YSYEKL. V was trimmed by 3 bases and J by 8 bases, leaving 14 bases between them. The CDR3 has 15 amino acids. The CDR3 reads CASSHRPPGDSPLHF. The CDR3 nucleotides are TGCGCCAGCAGCCACCGGCCCCCAGGGGATTCACCCCTCCACTTT.

This sequence joins TRBV7-6 and TRBJ1-2, with D hard to call. The V and J ends lost 1 base and 6 bases respectively, with 12 bases between them. The germline CDR1 and CDR2 sequences are SGHVS and FNYEAQ. This CDR3 has 14 amino acids. The CDR3 coding sequence is TGTGCCAGCAGCTTAGGGGCACAGTCGGATGGCTACACCTTC. This codes for CASSLGAQSDGYTF.

The CDR3 nucleotides are TGCGCCGTCCCACCAGGGTTTTATGGCTACACCTTC. Translated: CAVPPGFYGYTF. The rearrangement uses TRBV23-1 and TRBJ1-2; TRBD1 might be the D (5 bases). TRBV23-1 is recorded as an ORF, its role being uncertain. Trimming left V 11 bases short and J 5 bases short, with 15 bases between. The CDR3 runs 12 residues.

This clone has more than one count but fewer than ten. This chain's CDR3 is CASSPRSGGESTDTQYF. CDR3 sequence (DNA): TGTGCCAGCTCACCACGGAGCGGGGGGGAAAGCACAGATACGCAGTATTTT. The V and J genes are TRBV18 and TRBJ2-3; TRBD2 aligns across 10 bases. Trimming took 1 base from V and 0 from J; bases not matched to a gene: 4. The CDR3 runs to 17 residues. Looked up from germline, CDR1 is KGHSH and CDR2 is LQKENI.

This clone was seen just once. V gene TRBV7-9 combines with J gene TRBJ2-5; 7 bases fit TRBD1. CDR3 length: 15 amino acids. CDR1 and CDR2 from the germline V gene are SEHNR and FQNEAQ (reference sequence). Unmatched junction bases numbered 7, after V lost 5 bases and J lost 1 base. The CDR3, as DNA: TGTGCCAGCAGCCAAATTGGGACAGCCCAAGAGACCCAGTACTTC. Translation: CASSQIGTAQETQYF.

In regard to this clone: One end of the junction does not line up with germline, which may come from a read error. Other DNA sequences within the sample encode an identical CDR3. V gene TRBV30 combines with J gene TRBJ1-3; D is unresolved. The germline CDR1 and CDR2 sequences are GTSNPN and SVGIG (reference sequence). CDR3 length equals 12 residues. The CDR3 spells CAWSDSGNTIYF. The DNA for the CDR3 is TGCGCCTGGTCTGATAGTGGAAACACCATATATTTT.

The V gene is TRBV29-1, the J gene TRBJ2-3; tentatively, D is TRBD1 or TRBD2 (6 bases each). The V and J ends lost 6 bases and 4 bases respectively, with 17 bases between them. The CDR3 consists of 14 residues. Looked up from germline, CDR1 is SQVTM and CDR2 is ANQGSEA. CDR3 DNA: TGCAGCGTCGAGACCTGGGGGGCGGCAGATACGCAGTATTTT. Encoded protein: CSVETWGAADTQYF.

About this clone: Relative to the germline gene, one junction end is altered; a read error may explain this. The rearrangement joins TRBV10-3 to TRBJ1-1, with TRBD1 identical over 7 bases. CDR3 length: 13 residues. The germline CDR1 and CDR2 sequences are ENHRY and SYGVKD. CDR3: CASSSYGTVEAFF. Here the CDR3 DNA reads TGTGCCAGCAGTTCTTATGGGACAGTCGAAGCTTTCTTT.